This T cell receptor beta chain was recovered during a study of blood T cell repertoires in COVID-19. In the study overall: Spain, Italy and the United States supplied samples that represented acute and convalescent COVID-19.

This CDR3 is built from 16 residues. Germline CDR1 reads SGHRS; CDR2 reads YFSETQ. V was trimmed by 0 bases and J by 4 bases, leaving 13 bases between them. The participants were between roughly 18 and 89 years old and came from 24 US areas. Donors in Cohort 3 counted as recovered after two negative PCRs, clearance, or symptom resolution. This clone has more than one count but fewer than ten. TCRdb's copy holds only in-frame clones and misses some; the assay was immunoSEQ multiplex PCR. Of about 180,000 clones in the sample, 88% are singletons; the top ten hold roughly 9%. This sequence originates from a young woman who had recovered from COVID-19. V and J are TRBV5-1 and TRBJ1-4; a possible D gene is TRBD1 (5 bases). The sequencing input was PBMCs or T cells enriched from blood (not recorded which). In DNA, the CDR3 is TGCGCCAGCAGCTTGGGGCAGGGCTCTGGTAATGAAAAACTGTTTTTT. It specifies CASSLGQGSGNEKLFF.